This section outlines one TCR beta chain sequence together with its context. Its specificity is unknown. This sample is part of a study of T cell responses to AZD1222 COVID-19 vaccine. For the study at large: Pooling covered second doses at about 4 or about 12 weeks.

Trimming removed 10 bases from V and 5 bases from J, with 11 bases in between. CDR1 is SNHLY, CDR2 FYNNEI, per germline. The CDR3 is 11 residues long. The table came from immunoSEQ multiplex PCR; TCRdb's copy has only in-frame clones and leaves some out. The sample carries some 120,000 clones, over 90% recorded once. Findings and limits, study-wide: Among spike-specific TCRs, nearly half reportedly target unmutated variant regions. Spike was spanned by vaccine-associated CD4 TCRs, with dominance at 160-218 and 743-854.

The chain recombines TRBV2 with TRBJ2-5; D gene uncertain. The clonotype originates from an adult in good health. The sample in question was peripheral blood, obtained on day 0 of AZD1222 vaccination. The CDR3 DNA sequence: TGTGCCACCTCCCTATGGGAGACCCAGTACTTC. Its translation: CATSLWETQYF.